The present T cell receptor beta chain was sequenced within a study of T-cell memory formation after mild COVID-19. This clonotype occurred many times. J lost 9 bases, V lost 4 bases, and 13 bases had no gene match. Germline CDR1 DFQATT, CDR2 SNEGSKA (reference sequence). This CDR3 has 14 amino acids. One entry per CDR3 protein results from TCRdb running MiXCR on the 5' RACE reads. The sample records about 49,000 distinct CDR3 sequences, approximately 7.6% being singletons. The TCR comes from a man aged 18 to 29 who had mild COVID-19 (a few samples of this study predate the infection). Cell type and time point are not known. The chain couples TRBV20-1 to TRBJ2-7; TRBD1 matches at 9 bases. Sequenced: PBMCs or a T cell subset sorted from them (not recorded which). The CDR3 sequence: CSAKSPGQGALQYF. The CDR3, as DNA: TGCAGTGCTAAGAGCCCGGGACAGGGAGCTTTGCAGTACTTC.